This TCR beta chain appears in the sequencing data of a study of a mutant IDH1 vaccine in newly diagnosed glioma. Overall study context: Treated patients, approximately 60% male and approximately 38% female, averaged roughly 40 years of age. Patients arrived already treated with radiotherapy, temozolomide, or both, most having had both. Study-level findings and limits: The authors found pseudoprogression apparently unrelated to changes in top peripheral T cell clonotypes.

This sample's time point: baseline, week 1 (first vaccination visit). The treatment was: pre-vaccination baseline after standard-of-care therapy. As for this clone: Its antigen is unknown.

Clones were read by immunoSEQ multiplex PCR, and TCRdb kept only the in-frame ones, dropping some. The sample includes tens of thousands of clones, 80% to 90% of them seen just once. Trimming at V came to 0 bases and at J to 0 bases, leaving 5 bases not matched to a gene. Germline V gene sequence: CDR1 MNHNS, CDR2 SASEGT. The CDR3 has 17 residues. Sample: PBMCs, taken from a glioma patient treated with radiotherapy, temozolomide or both. V and J are TRBV6-1 and TRBJ1-5, with 7 bases fitting TRBD1. The TCR comes from a man aged 30 to 45 with glioma. CDR3 DNA: TGTGCCAGCAGTGAAGCGAGGGGGCCGTATAGCAATCAGCCCCAGCATTTT. Residues: CASSEARGPYSNQPQHF.